This note documents a single T cell receptor beta chain sequence. Its antigen is not known. Specified treatment: 15 to 20 received Ad26.COV2.S at low or high dose, single or two shots; roughly five received placebo; per-sample allocation not given. All samples were drawn on day 63, counting from the first vaccine or placebo injection. This sample is drawn from a study of Ad26.COV2.S vaccination and SARS-CoV-2 variants. Study details: COV1001, an Ad26.COV2.S trial, supplied this vaccine-arm donor. Into the muscle, Ad26.COV2.S was dosed once or twice, 56 days apart. Study results and caveats: The analyses of TCR breadth and depth may have understated the size of total T cell responses. It was vaccine recipients, not placebo recipients, who had the higher spike-specific TCR breadth.

With V trimmed by 4 bases and J by 7 bases, 13 bases remained unmatched. CDR3 length: 15 residues. Germline-derived CDR1 and CDR2 are MDHEN and SYDVKM. Assay used: immunoSEQ multiplex PCR; TCRdb lists only in-frame clones, some missing. This table holds roughly 380,000 clones, roughly 90% found once. The rearrangement links TRBV28 to TRBJ2-7, with TRBD2 identical over 7 bases. This TCR came from a person aged 18-60 years who received the Ad26.COV2.S COVID-19 vaccine or a placebo. Sequencing was performed on peripheral blood, taken in a trial of Ad26.COV2.S vaccine versus placebo. DNA for the CDR3: TGTGCCAGCAGTTCGACTAGCCCGACCTGGTGGGAGCAGTACTTC. It codes for CASSSTSPTWWEQYF.